Listed here are 18 T cell receptor beta chains from one sample, sequenced in a study of CD8 T cells in Susac syndrome. With random hexamers, roughly 0.5 to 1 ug RNA was reverse transcribed. TCRdb recomputed calls from the immunoSEQ multiplex PCR reads with MiXCR, one row per CDR3 protein. The table shows roughly 200,000 distinct CDR3 sequences, with approximately 95% occurring only once. The material sequenced was CD4+ T cells from PBMCs. The source of these receptors is a human donor in good health.

This rearrangement joins TRBV5-4 to TRBJ2-2, with 10 bases aligning to TRBD2. Germline values: CDR1 SGHNT, CDR2 YYREEE (reference sequence). The CDR3 extends over 16 amino acids. V was pared by 5 bases and J by 3 bases, with 7 bases of the junction left unmatched. This CDR3 reads CASRLPSGSYTGELFF. Here the CDR3 DNA reads TGTGCCAGCAGACTTCCTAGCGGGAGTTACACCGGGGAGCTGTTTTTT.

The chain employs TRBV28 and TRBJ2-7; D remains ambiguous. Trimming removed 8 bases from V and 2 bases from J, with 16 bases in between. This CDR3 spans 14 amino acids. CDR1 is MDHEN and CDR2 is SYDVKM in the germline V gene. The CDR3 DNA sequence: TGTGCCAGCTACTCAGTTAACACCCCCTACGAGCAGTACTTC. Protein product: CASYSVNTPYEQYF.

The chain links TRBV23-1 to TRBJ1-1, with D perhaps TRBD1 (6 bases). TRBV23-1 has ORF status, its function being uncertain. CDR3 length: 20 residues. The V gene lost 3 bases and the J gene lost 2 bases, with 28 bases spanning the gap. The CDR3 DNA is TGCGCCAGCAGTCACCGCGTAGAAACAGTAGGACAGTTCCTCAACACTGAAGCTTTCTTT. Translating it yields CASSHRVETVGQFLNTEAFF.

V usage is TRBV20-1 and J usage is TRBJ2-7; 9 positions match TRBD2. V lost 4 bases, J lost 2 bases, and 3 bases stayed unmatched. The CDR3 is 13 amino acids. Germline-derived CDR1 and CDR2 are DFQATT and SNEGSKA (reference sequence). The CDR3 DNA reads as TGCAGTGCTACGCTAGCGGGACCCTACGAGCAGTACTTC. The encoded protein is CSATLAGPYEQYF.

V is TRBV29-1 and J is TRBJ2-2; tentatively, D is TRBD1 (6 bases). Trimming shortened V by 4 bases and J by 1 base, and 10 bases separated the two germline ends. Germline lookup yields CDR1 SQVTM and CDR2 ANQGSEA. CDR3 length: 14 residues. DNA for the CDR3: TGCAGCGTTGTTCGGGACAAGAACACCGGGGAGCTGTTTTTT. It yields the protein CSVVRDKNTGELFF.

This chain's CDR3 is CASSPIRRGDNTEAFF. The CDR3 nucleotides are TGTGCCAGCAGCCCCATTAGGCGGGGAGATAACACTGAAGCTTTCTTT. The rearrangement joins TRBV27 to TRBJ1-1; D is uncertain. V gave up 6 bases and J gave up 2 bases, with 19 bases separating them. The germline CDR1 and CDR2 sequences are MNHEY and SMNVEV (reference sequence). This CDR3 has 16 residues.

The gene calls are TRBV15 and TRBJ2-3; TRBD1 or TRBD2 may be the D gene (5 bases each). This CDR3 has 17 residues. In germline, CDR1 is LNHNV, CDR2 YYDKDF (reference sequence). Deletions cut 5 bases from V and 0 bases from J, with 18 bases between. The DNA of the CDR3 is TGTGCCACCAGCCGAGGAGAAGGGACGGGGAGCACAGATACGCAGTATTTT. Translation gives CATSRGEGTGSTDTQYF.

This chain uses TRBV6-2 or TRBV6-3 with TRBJ2-7; D not certain. The germline CDR1 and CDR2 sequences are MNHEY and SVGEGT. With 6 bases removed from V and 4 bases from J, the gap between germline ends came to 7 bases. The CDR3 sequence is 11 residues long. CDR3 protein: CASSDQYEQYF. The CDR3 bases are TGTGCCAGCAGCGATCAGTACGAGCAGTACTTC.

This sequence joins TRBV7-9 and TRBJ2-1; D is possibly TRBD1 (6 bases). CDR3 length equals 13 residues. V lost 8 bases, J lost 7 bases, and 15 bases lay in between. CDR1 is SEHNR and CDR2 is FQNEAQ in the germline V gene (reference sequence). The CDR3 sequence is CASSLTGENEQFF. CDR3 bases: TGTGCCAGCTCATTGACAGGAGAGAATGAGCAGTTCTTC. Full variable domain (rest looked up from reference TRBV7-9 and TRBJ2-1): DTGVSQNPRHKITKRGQNVTFRCDPISEHNRLYWYRQTLGQGPEFLTYFQNEAQLEKSRLLSDRFSAERPKGSFSTLEIQRTEQGDSAMYLCASSLTGENEQFFGPGTRLTVL.

The CDR3 DNA reads TGTGCCTGGAGTGTCAAGACTCTGACCTACGAGCAGTACTTC. Encoded protein: CAWSVKTLTYEQYF. The V and J genes are TRBV30 and TRBJ2-7; unclear D gene. V was shortened by 0 bases and J by 2 bases, with 11 bases between the two germline ends. Germline CDR1 and CDR2: GTSNPN and SVGIG (reference sequence). The CDR3 contains 14 residues.

The chain joins TRBV20-1 to TRBJ2-1; no reliable D call. Germline V lookup: CDR1 DFQATT, CDR2 SNEGSKA (reference sequence). The CDR3 spans 12 residues. V was cut by 5 bases and J by 7 bases, with 12 bases left in between. CDR3 in DNA: TGCAGTGCTGAACGAGATGGAAATGAGCAGTTCTTC. Amino acid sequence: CSAERDGNEQFF.

The V and J genes are TRBV14 and TRBJ2-5; D is unclear. Germline V gives CDR1 SGHDN, CDR2 FVKESK. The CDR3 is 14 residues long. Trimming took 0 bases from V and 2 from J, leaving 7 bases between them. In DNA form, the CDR3 reads TGTGCCAGCAGCCAAGACCTGGCTCAAGAGACCCAGTACTTC. Protein sequence: CASSQDLAQETQYF.

This rearrangement joins TRBV28 to TRBJ2-7; D is unclear. Trimming stripped 3 bases from V and 2 bases from J, with 20 bases between. CDR1 and CDR2 from the germline V gene are MDHEN and SYDVKM. This CDR3 has 17 amino acids. CDR3 residues: CASSFAPTGQKPYEQYF. The DNA of the CDR3 is TGTGCCAGCAGTTTCGCCCCAACTGGGCAGAAACCCTACGAGCAGTACTTC.

The chain combines TRBV12-3 or TRBV12-4 with TRBJ1-1; the D gene is possibly TRBD1 (5 bases). The germline V and J ends were trimmed by 1 base and 6 bases, with 9 bases remaining between them. The CDR3 spans 13 residues. CDR3 coding DNA: TGTGCCAGCAGTTTAGGATGGGGGTCTGAAGCTTTCTTT. Translation gives CASSLGWGSEAFF.

The rearrangement links TRBV28 to TRBJ2-1, with D perhaps matching TRBD1 (5 bases). CDR1 and CDR2 from the germline V gene are MDHEN and SYDVKM. With 5 bases removed from V and 8 bases from J, the gap between germline ends came to 13 bases. This CDR3 has 13 amino acids. The CDR3 region is CASSPQLGHEQFF. The CDR3 DNA sequence: TGTGCCAGCAGTCCCCAGTTGGGGCATGAGCAGTTCTTC.

The V and J genes are TRBV9 and TRBJ2-3, with 11 bases identical to TRBD2. CDR1 SGDLS and CDR2 YYNGEE come from the germline V gene. The J segment lost 7 bases and the V segment lost 1 base, leaving 2 bases of the junction unmatched. The CDR3 is 14 residues long. CDR3 region: CASSVSSGRNTQYF. In DNA, the CDR3 is TGTGCCAGCAGCGTATCTAGCGGGAGGAATACGCAGTATTTT. Supplemented by reference TRBV9 and TRBJ2-3, the full variable domain reads DSGVTQTPKHLITATGQRVTLRCSPRSGDLSVYWYQQSLDQGLQFLIQYYNGEERAKGNILERFSAQQFPDLHSELNLSSLELGDSALYFCASSVSSGRNTQYFGPGTRLTVL.

The chain links TRBV20-1 to TRBJ2-7; 7 bases match TRBD1. Trimming at V came to 3 bases and at J to 2 bases, leaving 1 base not matched to a gene. Germline assignment: CDR1 DFQATT and CDR2 SNEGSKA (reference sequence). The CDR3 is 12 residues long. This CDR3 is CSARDRTYEQYF. DNA for the CDR3: TGCAGTGCTAGGGACAGGACCTACGAGCAGTACTTC.

The chain recombines TRBV28 with TRBJ2-5; D possibly corresponds to TRBD2 (5 bases). Between the trimmed V and J ends, which lost 4 bases and 1 base, there was a span of 19 bases. The CDR3 runs to 17 residues. Germline V gene data show CDR1 as MDHEN and CDR2 as SYDVKM. In DNA, the CDR3 is TGTGCCAGCAGTTCCTATCGAATAGCGTCTTTCCAAGAGACCCAGTACTTC. Its protein product is CASSSYRIASFQETQYF.